Below, 19 T cell receptor beta chains from the same sample are listed, as sequenced in a study of T cell responses to AZD1222 COVID-19 vaccine. Libraries were prepared by immunoSEQ multiplex PCR; TCRdb keeps only in-frame clonotypes and omits some of them. The table has 75,000 to 100,000 clones, 85% to 95% seen once. The sample consisted of peripheral blood, taken on day 0 of AZD1222 vaccination. The receptor set was obtained from an adult in good health.

This clone is a singleton in its sample. This chain uses TRBV6-6 with TRBJ2-5, with a tentative D call TRBD2 (5 bases). Trimming pared 0 bases from V and 3 bases from J, leaving 8 bases between. The CDR3 has 14 amino acids. Germline V gene sequence: CDR1 MNHNY, CDR2 SVGAGI (reference sequence). CDR3 coding DNA: TGTGCCAGCAGTTACTCCACGGGGAAAGAGACCCAGTACTTC. As protein: CASSYSTGKETQYF.

J is TRBJ1-6 and V is TRBV5-4; D possibly corresponds to TRBD1 (5 bases). The germline V gene has CDR1 SGHNT and CDR2 YYREEE (reference sequence). Trimming stripped 4 bases from V and 8 bases from J, with 16 bases between. CDR3 size: 15 residues. The CDR3 nucleotides are TGTGCCAGCAGCACTGGACAACGGACGTATTCACCCCTCCACTTT. It encodes CASSTGQRTYSPLHF.

The chain links TRBV6-1 to TRBJ1-5; tentatively, D is TRBD1 (5 bases). The CDR3 contains 16 residues. The V end lost 3 bases, the J end lost 0 bases, and 12 bases lay between the germline ends. The germline V gene encodes CDR1 MNHNS and CDR2 SASEGT. In DNA, the CDR3 is TGTGCCAGCAGTGATCAGGGAGCCCATAGCAATCAGCCCCAGCATTTT. Its translation: CASSDQGAHSNQPQHF.

In DNA, the CDR3 is TGTGCCAGTGGACAGGGGAAGGTGCAGTACTTC. Encoded protein: CASGQGKVQYF. The chain employs TRBV19 and TRBJ2-7; TRBD1 agrees at 9 bases. After removal of 8 bases from V and 9 bases from J, the junction contained 5 bases not matched to a gene. This CDR3 region has 11 residues. Germline lookup yields CDR1 LNHDA and CDR2 SQIVND (reference sequence).

This clone showed up just once. The V call is TRBV30, the J call TRBJ2-3; D is uncertain. This CDR3 is built from 13 residues. CDR1 is GTSNPN and CDR2 is SVGIG in the germline V gene (reference sequence). Trimming took 0 bases from V and 4 from J, leaving 8 bases between them. Written as DNA, the CDR3 is TGTGCCTGGAGTGTCCTTTGGGCAGATACGCAGTATTTT. As protein: CAWSVLWADTQYF.

This clone is a singleton in its sample. The J gene is TRBJ1-1, the V gene TRBV4-1, with D unclear. The CDR3 is 12 residues long. The V end lost 4 bases, the J end lost 0 bases, and 3 bases lay between the germline ends. Germline V lookup: CDR1 MGHRA, CDR2 YSYEKL. The CDR3 region has the DNA TGCGCCAGCAGCCGAGTGAACACTGAAGCTTTCTTT. Translation gives CASSRVNTEAFF.

The chain recombines TRBV27 with TRBJ2-7; D gene uncertain. The CDR3 totals 13 residues. Trimming left V 2 bases short and J 2 bases short, with 7 bases between. The V gene's germline CDR1 is MNHEY and CDR2 SMNVEV (reference sequence). CDR3 DNA: TGTGCCAGCAGTTTACCCGGCGCCTACGAGCAGTACTTC. Protein sequence: CASSLPGAYEQYF.

The chain combines TRBV12-3 or TRBV12-4 with TRBJ1-1, with D perhaps TRBD1 (5 bases). Deletions cut 6 bases from V and 5 bases from J, with 13 bases between. This CDR3 is built from 13 residues. Written as DNA, the CDR3 is TGTGCCAGCAGCCCTCACAGGAGAACTGAAGCTTTCTTT. Residues: CASSPHRRTEAFF.

In its sample, this clone was seen once. The chain joins TRBV7-7 to TRBJ2-3; D unclear. Deletions cut 4 bases from V and 4 bases from J, with 12 bases between. The CDR3 is made up of 14 amino acids. Germline CDR1 and CDR2: SSHAT and FNYEAQ (reference sequence). CDR3 in DNA: TGTGCCAGCAGCTCGAACGGGTATGCAGATACGCAGTATTTT. The encoded protein is CASSSNGYADTQYF.

This rearrangement joins TRBV6-6 to TRBJ2-1, with D possibly being TRBD1 (6 bases). The CDR3 consists of 15 residues. In germline, CDR1 is MNHNY, CDR2 SVGAGI (reference sequence). The V end was cut by 6 bases, the J end by 16 bases, with 28 bases between. The CDR3 spells CASSPQGNWVYLLFF. CDR3 DNA: TGTGCCAGCAGCCCTCAGGGGAATTGGGTTTACCTTCTTTTCTTC.

This chain uses TRBV7-2 with TRBJ2-3, with D possibly being TRBD2 (6 bases). The CDR3 totals 15 residues. The V gene's germline CDR1 is SGHTA and CDR2 FQGNSA. V dropped 5 bases and J dropped 5 bases, with 17 bases sitting between them. CDR3 DNA: TGTGCCAGCAGCCCGGCAGGAGGGAGAGGAGATACGCAGTATTTT. Amino acid sequence: CASSPAGGRGDTQYF.

The rearrangement uses TRBV19 and TRBJ2-7; TRBD1 agrees at 8 bases. The V segment lost 5 bases and the J segment 0 bases; nucleotides outside the gene matches: 3. Germline V lookup: CDR1 LNHDA, CDR2 SQIVND (reference sequence). The CDR3 totals 14 residues. CDR3 protein: CASSYRGSSYEQYF. CDR3 DNA: TGTGCCAGTAGTTACAGGGGGAGCTCCTACGAGCAGTACTTC.

This sequence joins TRBV9 and TRBJ2-7; 9 bases agree with TRBD2. Germline assignment: CDR1 SGDLS and CDR2 YYNGEE. The CDR3 loop spans 14 amino acids. Unmatched junction bases numbered 5, after V lost 3 bases and J lost 4 bases. CDR3 loop: CASSGVSGSYEQYF. The CDR3 DNA reads as TGTGCCAGCAGCGGTGTTAGCGGGAGTTACGAGCAGTACTTC.

V gene TRBV7-8 combines with J gene TRBJ2-7; D remains unclear. V dropped 5 bases and J dropped 2 bases, with 10 bases sitting between them. Germline CDR1 is SGHVS and CDR2 is FQNEAQ. This CDR3 is built from 13 residues. In DNA form, the CDR3 reads TGTGCCAGCAGCACCCGGACCGCCTACGAGCAGTACTTC. Protein product: CASSTRTAYEQYF.

The chain has TRBV10-2 and TRBJ2-2; D is ambiguous. V was cut by 7 bases and J by 4 bases, with 19 bases left in between. The CDR3 length is 16 residues. CDR1 and CDR2 (germline): WSHSY, SAAADI. CDR3 bases: TGCGCCAGCAATGAAGAACCCGCCCTTGGCACCGGGGAGCTGTTTTTT. It codes for CASNEEPALGTGELFF.

This sequence joins TRBV11-2 and TRBJ1-1; tentatively, D is TRBD1 (5 bases). The ends were cut back, 5 bases at V and 0 bases at J, with 13 bases in the middle. This CDR3 comprises 15 residues. Per the germline V gene, CDR1 is SGHAT and CDR2 is FQNNGV. The CDR3, as DNA: TGTGCCAGCAGCCACCGTGGAGGGGTGAACACTGAAGCTTTCTTT. Translated: CASSHRGGVNTEAFF.

In this sample, this clone turned up a few times. The chain links TRBV4-1 to TRBJ2-3; no firm D call. The ends were cut back, 0 bases at V and 2 bases at J, with 12 bases in the middle. Germline-derived CDR1 and CDR2 are MGHRA and YSYEKL. This CDR3 spans 16 amino acids. Here the CDR3 DNA reads TGCGCCAGCAGCCAAGATCGTTCCCGGCACACAGATACGCAGTATTTT. It is translated as CASSQDRSRHTDTQYF.

The chain has TRBV9 and TRBJ2-4; TRBD1 agrees at 7 bases. V dropped 3 bases and J dropped 5; count of bases not matched to a gene: 2. The CDR3 totals 13 residues. Germline CDR1 is SGDLS and CDR2 is YYNGEE. CDR3 protein: CASSADRENIQYF. The CDR3 DNA follows: TGTGCCAGCAGCGCTGACAGGGAAAACATTCAGTACTTC.

The J gene is TRBJ2-2, the V gene TRBV6-5; D call uncertain. This CDR3 region has 12 residues. Germline assignment: CDR1 MNHEY and CDR2 SVGAGI. Trimming cost V 1 base and J 6 bases, with 3 bases left between them. The CDR3 nucleotides read TGTGCCAGCAGTTACTTGGCCGGGGAGCTGTTTTTT. It is translated as CASSYLAGELFF.